This T cell receptor (beta chain) came from a study of OX40 agonist ivuxolimab in advanced cancers. Study-wide results and caveats: CD4+ and CD8+ blood T cells expanded clonally by week 6 at 0.1 to 3.0 mg/kg. Relative to CD4+, CD8+ T cells held more expanded clones on average. It was not determined which antigens were specifically recognized by the peripheral T cells that had undergone clonal expansion.

For this clone: Its antigen is not known.

The CDR3 sequence is 14 residues long. The J segment lost 4 bases and the V segment lost 6 bases, leaving 3 bases of the junction unmatched. Germline lookup yields CDR1 KGHSH and CDR2 LQKENI. Clones were sequenced by immunoSEQ multiplex PCR, and TCRdb holds only the in-frame ones, with some missing. The sample includes approximately 50,000 clones, 80% to 85% of them seen just once. The sequenced sample was CD4+ or CD8+ T cells sorted from blood, obtained in a trial of the OX40 agonist ivuxolimab. This sequence was found in an adult with an advanced solid tumor such as melanoma, head and neck, liver or kidney cancer. The chain uses TRBV18 and TRBJ1-1; TRBD1 agrees at 12 bases. CDR3 sequence (DNA): TGTGCCAGCTCCTCGGGACAGGGGGCCACTGAAGCTTTCTTT. It is translated as CASSSGQGATEAFF.